This TCR beta chain is from a study of blood T cell repertoires in COVID-19. In the study overall: PBMCs, B-cell-depleted T cells, or T cells provided the cDNA or gDNA that made up the material.

Original processing notes: Estimation of nucleated cell counts relied on the amplification of reference gene primers. Generated by immunoSEQ multiplex PCR, the TCRdb table keeps only in-frame clones and is missing some. V and J calls and clone size come straight from that table; D and trimming were deduced from the DNA. The table shows about 360,000 clones, with around nine tenths occurring only once. The CDR3 extends over 16 amino acids. From germline, CDR1 is GTSNPN and CDR2 SVGIG (reference sequence). The V segment lost 3 bases and the J segment 3 bases; nucleotides outside the gene matches: 12. Material for sequencing was peripheral blood. This receptor was taken from an older woman with COVID-19, enrolled during active disease. V usage is TRBV30 and J usage is TRBJ2-3; TRBD2 aligns across 7 bases. This CDR3 reads CAWRRPGGMRTDTQYF. In nucleotides, the CDR3 is TGTGCCTGGAGACGTCCGGGGGGTATGAGAACAGATACGCAGTATTTT. Looking up the rest from reference TRBV30 and TRBJ2-3 gives the full variable domain: SQTIHQWPATLVQPVGSPLSLECTVEGTSNPNLYWYRQAAGRGLQLLFYSVGIGQISSEVPQNLSASRPQDRQFILSSKKLLLSDSGFYLCAWRRPGGMRTDTQYFGPGTRLTVL.